The clone carrying this TCR beta chain came up many times. This sample was included in a study of regulatory T cells in long-lasting Graves disease. At the level of the study: Newly diagnosed Graves' patients took antithyroid drugs under 3 months.

There are 14 residues in the CDR3. Trimming took off 4 bases at V and 7 bases at J, with 16 bases between the two ends. Germline CDR1 and CDR2: LNHDA and SQIVND (reference sequence). Building the TCR beta libraries relied on iRepertoire HTBI primers, and CDR3 regions underwent Arm-PCR. TCRdb fed the multiplex PCR reads into MiXCR, producing one record per CDR3 protein. This sample has over 450,000 distinct CDR3 sequences, with around 12% found just once. Described time point: newly diagnosed GD, antithyroid drugs for less than 3 months. PBMCs provided the RNA from which the TCR library was made. This sample was shared with a second study, whose subject was T cells in Graves' hyperthyroidism and ophthalmopathy. From that second work: Researchers ran a first-round RT-PCR on the TCR CDR3 using the HTBI primer set. Clonotypes that were expanded in thyroid above 0.001 mostly appeared in blood too.

This chain connects TRBV19 to TRBJ1-1; D is possibly TRBD1 (5 bases). The sequenced sample was peripheral blood mononuclear cells (PBMCs), obtained at new diagnosis, from a patient treated with antithyroid drugs. This TCR came from a young woman with Graves disease. The CDR3 is CASSTLTAKYEAFF. The CDR3 region has the DNA TGTGCCAGTAGTACGTTGACAGCGAAGTATGAAGCTTTCTTT.